A single sample is the source of the 3 T cell receptor beta chains below, sequenced in a study of technical replicates of blood from several donors. TCRdb keeps only in-frame clones here, not all; method: immunoSEQ multiplex PCR. Among about 75,000 clones listed, around 97% were seen once. The sequenced sample was T cells isolated from PBMCs. The receptors were sampled from a human donor in good health.

The V and J genes are TRBV4-1 and TRBJ1-4; no reliable D call. The CDR3 consists of 14 residues. V was trimmed by 4 bases and J by 4 bases, leaving 10 bases between them. Germline V gene sequence: CDR1 MGHRA, CDR2 YSYEKL. Here the CDR3 reads CASSPEIGNEKLFF. The CDR3 region has the DNA TGCGCCAGCAGCCCGGAGATAGGTAATGAAAAACTGTTTTTT.

V gene TRBV28 combines with J gene TRBJ1-1; TRBD1 aligns across 8 bases. Unmatched junction bases numbered 6, after V lost 3 bases and J lost 3 bases. Germline V gene lookup returns CDR1 MDHEN and CDR2 SYDVKM. The CDR3 runs to 15 residues. CDR3 sequence (DNA): TGTGCCAGCAGTTTTGGGGGCAGGGGGCACACTGAAGCTTTCTTT. The encoded protein is CASSFGGRGHTEAFF.

V usage is TRBV2 and J usage is TRBJ1-1; maybe TRBD1 (5 bases). Trimming removed 6 bases at V and 4 bases at J, with 21 bases between. Germline lookup yields CDR1 SNHLY and CDR2 FYNNEI. The CDR3 is 16 residues long. The CDR3 sequence: CASSTTAGQSGTEAFF. CDR3 bases: TGTGCCAGCAGCACGACCGCGGGGCAGTCGGGCACTGAAGCTTTCTTT.